The 11 T cell receptor beta chains given below trace back to one sample, sequenced in a study of T cells in Graves' hyperthyroidism and ophthalmopathy (dated by TCRdb to the late 2010s). The library came from multiplex PCR. Sequencing relied on an Illumina HiSeq 2000. The TCR beta CDR3 regions were amplified from the RNA transcripts. The TCR CDR3 was subjected to a first round of RT-PCR using the HTBI primer set and the Qiagen OneStep RT-PCR kit. TCRdb reran the public reads through fastp at Q25 and MiXCR, keeping productive beta chains. Rows with one shared CDR3 protein collapse into an entry with the most common genes and DNA. The sample includes approximately 600,000 distinct CDR3 sequences, with under 15% observed a single time. About 3.9% of the sample rests with the top ten. Material: blood. Source of these receptors: a woman aged 35 to 49 with Graves' ophthalmopathy.

In its sample, this clonotype was seen many times. The rearrangement uses TRBV12-3 or TRBV12-4 and TRBJ2-7; D is unresolved. The V end was cut by 6 bases, the J end by 2 bases, with 11 bases between. This CDR3 comprises 13 residues. CDR3 sequence (DNA): TGTGCCAGCAGCTCCGATAGTGCCTACGAGCAGTACTTC. It translates to CASSSDSAYEQYF.

This clonotype was seen ten or more times. This chain's CDR3 is CSARGDLHSYEQYF. DNA of the CDR3: TGCAGTGCTAGAGGAGACCTACACTCCTACGAGCAGTACTTC. The chain is built from TRBV20-1 and TRBJ2-7; D unresolved. The CDR3 consists of 14 residues. Germline V lookup: CDR1 DFQATT, CDR2 SNEGSKA (reference sequence). V lost 1 base and J 0 bases, leaving 10 bases between the germline ends.

The sample holds many counts of this clonotype. The rearrangement joins TRBV11-1 to TRBJ1-1; D remains ambiguous. Looked up from germline, CDR1 is SGHAT and CDR2 is FQDESV (reference sequence). The CDR3 has 17 residues. V was clipped by 4 bases and J by 1 base, with 19 bases between them. The CDR3 reads CASSSRLTPGKNTEAFF. In nucleotides, the CDR3 is TGTGCCAGCAGCTCCCGACTAACCCCGGGAAAGAACACTGAAGCTTTCTTT.

This clonotype was observed many times. Lacking the conserved final phenylalanine or tryptophan, this CDR3 likely reflects a read error. V usage is TRBV6-2 or TRBV6-3 and J usage is TRBJ1-1; D unresolved. This CDR3 has 12 residues. The germline gives CDR1 MNHEY, CDR2 SVGEGT. V lost 7 bases to trimming and J lost 3 bases, with 9 bases between them. The CDR3 reads CASKPWDTEAFL. The CDR3 coding sequence is TGTGCCAGCAAACCGTGGGACACTGAAGCTTTCCTT.

This clonotype showed up many times. The chain recombines TRBV24-1 with TRBJ2-5; possible D gene TRBD2, 6 bases. The CDR3 is made up of 12 amino acids. Germline CDR1 is KGHDR and CDR2 is SFDVKD. The V end was cut by 9 bases, the J end by 5 bases, with 12 bases between. This CDR3 reads CATGGAEETQYF. DNA for the CDR3: TGTGCCACCGGAGGGGCGGAGGAGACCCAGTACTTC.

This clonotype occurred many times. The V call is TRBV19, the J call TRBJ1-5; D is perhaps TRBD1 (5 bases). Trimming removed 2 bases at V and 7 bases at J, with 9 bases between. CDR1 is LNHDA and CDR2 is SQIVND in the germline V gene (reference sequence). The CDR3 consists of 13 residues. CDR3 DNA sequence: TGTGCCAGTAGTATACGGGGGTCCCAGCCCCAGCATTTT. Translation gives CASSIRGSQPQHF.

This clonotype came up many times. The chain combines TRBV6-2 or TRBV6-3 with TRBJ2-6, with D perhaps matching TRBD2 (6 bases). V dropped 7 bases and J dropped 0 bases, with 10 bases sitting between them. The germline CDR1 and CDR2 sequences are MNHEY and SVGEGT. CDR3 length: 15 amino acids. The CDR3 DNA reads TGTGCCAGCAAGGACGGGGGCTCTGGGGCCAACGTCCTGACTTTC. It translates to CASKDGGSGANVLTF.

This clonotype was seen at least ten times. CDR3 amino acids: CASGLQGAHEAFF. DNA for the CDR3: TGTGCTAGTGGTTTACAGGGGGCACATGAAGCTTTCTTT. The chain has TRBV12-5 and TRBJ1-1; TRBD1 matches 9 bases. CDR1 and CDR2 from the germline V gene are LGHNT and FRNRAP. V lost 3 bases, J lost 7 bases, and 3 bases stayed unmatched. The CDR3 has 13 residues. Full variable domain (missing parts from reference TRBV12-5 and TRBJ1-1): DARVTQTPRHKVTEMGQEVTMRCQPILGHNTVFWYRQTMMQGLELLAYFRNRAPLDDSGMPKDRFSAEMPDATLATLKIQPSEPRDSAVYFCASGLQGAHEAFFGQGTRLTVV.

Comments on this clonotype: Since a much larger clone is just one base distant, this may be a read error. The chain is built from TRBV29-1 and TRBJ1-1; no firm D call. With 1 base removed from V and 3 bases from J, the gap between germline ends came to 3 bases. Looked up from germline, CDR1 is SQVTM and CDR2 is ANQGSEA. This CDR3 has 11 residues. CDR3 protein: CSVEGDTEAFF. CDR3 coding DNA: TGCAGCGTTGAAGGGGACACTGAAGCTTTCTTT.

This clonotype came up many times. CDR3 sequence: CASSLSGAHQPQHF. In DNA, the CDR3 is TGTGCCAGCAGTTTATCTGGGGCTCATCAGCCCCAGCATTTT. The V gene is TRBV2, the J gene TRBJ1-5, with a possible D match to TRBD1 (5 bases). The CDR3 is made up of 14 amino acids. Between the trimmed V and J ends, which lost 5 bases and 5 bases, there was a span of 13 bases. Germline lookup yields CDR1 SNHLY and CDR2 FYNNEI.

This chain joins TRBV12-3 or TRBV12-4 and TRBJ2-3; tentative D call: TRBD2 (6 bases). The CDR3 spans 14 residues. V was shortened by 2 bases and J by 3 bases, with 9 bases between the two germline ends. The CDR3 DNA is TGTGCCAGCAGTTTAAGTGGGAGGACAGATACGCAGTATTTT. It specifies CASSLSGRTDTQYF.